Here is one T cell receptor beta chain with its context. This sample was taken from a study of blood T cell repertoires in COVID-19. On the study more broadly: Some COVID-19 samples were acute and others convalescent; all came from the United States, Italy and Spain.

Authors' methods: Amplification of reference gene primers provided the estimated nucleated cell counts. Here immunoSEQ multiplex PCR was the method, and the copy in TCRdb shows in-frame clones only, minus some. That table gives V, J and clone size, and the DNA gave D and trimming. The data show under 300,000 clones, with just over 90% seen just once and approximately 2% held by the top ten. Individuals drawn from 24 US areas were about 18 to 100 years old. The germline CDR1 and CDR2 sequences are LNHDA and SQIVND (reference sequence). V was trimmed by 7 bases and J by 2 bases, leaving 15 bases between them. The CDR3 is 14 residues long.

This sequence originates from a woman aged 18-29 years who had recovered from COVID-19. Material for sequencing was PBMCs or T cells enriched from blood (not recorded which). The J gene is TRBJ2-7, the V gene TRBV19; tentatively, D is TRBD1 (5 bases). This CDR3 reads CASTQGSGPYEQYF. CDR3 DNA: TGTGCCAGTACTCAGGGTAGTGGCCCCTACGAGCAGTACTTC.